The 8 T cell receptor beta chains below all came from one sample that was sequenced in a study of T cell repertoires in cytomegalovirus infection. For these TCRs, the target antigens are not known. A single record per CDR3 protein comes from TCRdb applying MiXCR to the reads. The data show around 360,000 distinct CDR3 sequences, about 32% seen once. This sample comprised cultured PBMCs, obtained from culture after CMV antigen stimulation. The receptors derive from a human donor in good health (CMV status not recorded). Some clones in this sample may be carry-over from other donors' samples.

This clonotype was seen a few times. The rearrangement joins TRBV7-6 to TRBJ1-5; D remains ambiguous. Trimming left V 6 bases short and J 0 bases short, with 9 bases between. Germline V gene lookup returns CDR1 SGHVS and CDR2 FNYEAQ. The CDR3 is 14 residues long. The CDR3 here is CASSETDSNQPQHF. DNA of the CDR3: TGTGCCAGCAGTGAGACGGATAGCAATCAGCCCCAGCATTTT.

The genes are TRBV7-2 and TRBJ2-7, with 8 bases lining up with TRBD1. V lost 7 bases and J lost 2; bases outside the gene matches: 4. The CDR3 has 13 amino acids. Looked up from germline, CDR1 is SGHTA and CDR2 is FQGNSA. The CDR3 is CASKGQETYEQYF. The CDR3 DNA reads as TGTGCCAGCAAGGGACAGGAGACCTACGAGCAGTACTTC.

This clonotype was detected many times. CDR3 sequence (DNA): TGCAGTGCTGCCCGCGGGGAAAGAGAGCAGTTCTTC. Translated: CSAARGEREQFF. V gene TRBV20-1 combines with J gene TRBJ2-1; perhaps TRBD2 as D (6 bases). Germline CDR1 reads DFQATT; CDR2 reads SNEGSKA (reference sequence). The CDR3 consists of 12 residues. V was pared by 5 bases and J by 10 bases, with 15 bases between.

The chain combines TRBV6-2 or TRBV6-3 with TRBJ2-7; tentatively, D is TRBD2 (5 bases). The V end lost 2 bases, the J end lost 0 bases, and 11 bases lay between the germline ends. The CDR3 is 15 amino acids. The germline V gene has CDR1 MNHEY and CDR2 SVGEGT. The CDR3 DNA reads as TGTGCCAGCAGTTACGGCGGGCTAAACTCCTACGAGCAGTACTTC. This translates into CASSYGGLNSYEQYF.

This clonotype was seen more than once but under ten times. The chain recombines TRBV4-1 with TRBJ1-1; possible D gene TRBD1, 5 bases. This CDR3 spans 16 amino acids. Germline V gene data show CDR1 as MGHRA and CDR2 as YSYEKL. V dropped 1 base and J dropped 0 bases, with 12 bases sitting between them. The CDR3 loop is CASSQVRPTVNTEAFF. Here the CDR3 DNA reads TGCGCCAGCAGCCAAGTTCGACCGACAGTGAACACTGAAGCTTTCTTT.

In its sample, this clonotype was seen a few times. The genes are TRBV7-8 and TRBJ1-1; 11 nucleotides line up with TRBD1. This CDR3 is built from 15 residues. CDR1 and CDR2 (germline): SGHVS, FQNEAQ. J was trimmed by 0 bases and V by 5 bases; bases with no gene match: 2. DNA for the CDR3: TGTGCCAGCAGCGGACAGGGGGCTATGAACACTGAAGCTTTCTTT. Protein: CASSGQGAMNTEAFF.

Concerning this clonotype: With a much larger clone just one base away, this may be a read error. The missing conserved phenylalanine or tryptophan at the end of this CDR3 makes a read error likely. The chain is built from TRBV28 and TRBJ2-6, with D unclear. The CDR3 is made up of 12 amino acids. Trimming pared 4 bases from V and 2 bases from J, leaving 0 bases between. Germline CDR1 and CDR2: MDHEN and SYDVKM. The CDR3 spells CASSSGANVLTL. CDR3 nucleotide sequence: TGTGCCAGCAGTTCTGGGGCCAACGTCCTGACTCTC.

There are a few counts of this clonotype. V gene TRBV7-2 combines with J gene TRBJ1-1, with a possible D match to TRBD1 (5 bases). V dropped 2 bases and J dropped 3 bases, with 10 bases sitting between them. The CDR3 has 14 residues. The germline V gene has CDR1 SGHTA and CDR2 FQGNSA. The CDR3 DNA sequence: TGTGCCAGCAGCTTATGGGGGGGGGACACTGAAGCTTTCTTT. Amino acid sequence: CASSLWGGDTEAFF.